The next 17 T cell receptor beta chains were all read from a single sample in a study of blood T cell repertoires in COVID-19. The assay was immunoSEQ multiplex PCR, and TCRdb's table has in-frame clones only and misses some. The sample records about 44,000 clones, roughly 85% being singletons. Sequencing used peripheral blood. The origin of the receptors is a woman in her sixties or seventies with acute or convalescent COVID-19.

The chain recombines TRBV5-8 with TRBJ2-7, with D perhaps matching TRBD1 (6 bases). The CDR3 covers 14 residues. The V and J ends lost 0 bases and 2 bases respectively, with 9 bases between them. Germline CDR1 and CDR2: SGHTS and YDEGEE. The CDR3 protein is CASSLEKGAYEQYF. For the CDR3, the DNA is TGTGCCAGCAGCTTGGAGAAGGGGGCCTACGAGCAGTACTTC.

The chain joins TRBV2 to TRBJ1-2, with TRBD1 identical over 9 bases. Germline values: CDR1 SNHLY, CDR2 FYNNEI. After removal of 8 bases from V and 14 bases from J, the junction contained 15 bases not matched to a gene. The CDR3 totals 13 residues. This chain's CDR3 is CASGGQGDLPWTF. The CDR3 DNA reads as TGTGCCAGCGGGGGACAGGGAGACTTACCTTGGACCTTC.

The chain recombines TRBV7-3 with TRBJ2-2, with unresolved D. Trimming took 2 bases from V and 2 from J, leaving 6 bases between them. The germline CDR1 and CDR2 sequences are SGHTA and FQGTGA. The CDR3 loop spans 14 amino acids. DNA of the CDR3: TGTGCCAGCAGCTTACAGGCAAACACCGGGGAGCTGTTTTTT. It specifies CASSLQANTGELFF.

The table lists this clone with a count of one. The chain has TRBV7-2 and TRBJ1-2; D possibly corresponds to TRBD1 (5 bases). The V gene's germline CDR1 is SGHTA and CDR2 FQGNSA. This CDR3 has 14 amino acids. V lost 1 base to trimming and J lost 1 base, with 7 bases between them. The CDR3 nucleotides read TGTGCCAGCAGCTTAGGGGGCAGTAACTATGGCTACACCTTC. Residues: CASSLGGSNYGYTF. Full variable domain (outside the CDR3, taken from reference TRBV7-2 and TRBJ1-2): GAGVSQSPSNKVTEKGKDVELRCDPISGHTALYWYRQSLGQGLEFLIYFQGNSAPDKSGLPSDRFSAERTGGSVSTLTIQRTQQEDSAVYLCASSLGGSNYGYTFGSGTRLTVV.

The V call is TRBV7-8, the J call TRBJ1-6; D is unresolved. Per the germline V gene, CDR1 is SGHVS and CDR2 is FQNEAQ. CDR3 size: 14 residues. Trimming cost V 2 bases and J 12 bases, with 14 bases left between them. The CDR3 DNA is TGTGCCAGCAGCTTATCTGGGCCCCCTGGACCCCTCCACTTT. This codes for CASSLSGPPGPLHF. Supplemented by reference TRBV7-8 and TRBJ1-6, the full variable domain reads GAGVSQSPRYKVAKRGQDVALRCDPISGHVSLFWYQQALGQGPEFLTYFQNEAQLDKSGLPSDRFFAERPEGSVSTLKIQRTQQEDSAVYLCASSLSGPPGPLHFGNGTRLTVT.

J is TRBJ2-1 and V is TRBV7-9; D is unclear. CDR1 and CDR2 (germline): SEHNR, FQNEAQ (reference sequence). The V and J ends lost 5 bases and 12 bases respectively, with 14 bases between them. The CDR3 length is 12 residues. CDR3 coding DNA: TGTGCCAGCAGCCGCGATCTTGCCTCGCAGTTCTTC. Protein: CASSRDLASQFF.

The chain carries TRBV27 and TRBJ2-3; a possible D gene is TRBD1 (5 bases). CDR3 length equals 15 residues. The V and J ends lost 2 bases and 2 bases respectively, with 11 bases between them. Germline V CDR1 and CDR2: MNHEY, SMNVEV (reference sequence). This CDR3 reads CASSLLTGFTDTQYF. DNA of the CDR3: TGTGCCAGCAGTTTACTAACAGGTTTCACAGATACGCAGTATTTT.

The rearrangement links TRBV7-9 to TRBJ2-7; tentatively, D is TRBD2 (5 bases). Germline V gene sequence: CDR1 SEHNR, CDR2 FQNEAQ (reference sequence). The V gene lost 5 bases and the J gene lost 0 bases, with 14 bases spanning the gap. The length of the CDR3 is 15 residues. This chain's CDR3 is CASSAPGVGSYEQYF. The CDR3 DNA is TGTGCCAGCAGCGCACCCGGGGTGGGCTCCTACGAGCAGTACTTC.

The rearrangement uses TRBV15 and TRBJ1-5; D is uncertain. Trimming stripped 0 bases from V and 4 bases from J, with 7 bases between. The V gene's germline CDR1 is LNHNV and CDR2 YYDKDF (reference sequence). The CDR3 runs to 14 residues. The DNA of the CDR3 is TGTGCCACCAGCAGAGATTTCACAAATCAGCCCCAGCATTTT. Its translation: CATSRDFTNQPQHF. Full variable domain (remainder filled in from reference TRBV15 and TRBJ1-5): DAMVIQNPRYQVTQFGKPVTLSCSQTLNHNVMYWYQQKSSQAPKLLFHYYDKDFNNEADTPDNFQSRRPNTSFCFLDIRSPGLGDTAMYLCATSRDFTNQPQHFGDGTRLSIL.

The chain combines TRBV28 with TRBJ2-4; D is undetermined. The CDR3 length is 12 residues. V was clipped by 3 bases and J by 3 bases, with 3 bases between them. Per the germline V gene, CDR1 is MDHEN and CDR2 is SYDVKM. The CDR3: CASSFYKNIQYF. DNA for the CDR3: TGTGCCAGCAGTTTTTACAAAAACATTCAGTACTTC.

The V and J genes are TRBV14 and TRBJ1-1; 8 bases are a match to TRBD1. The CDR3 has 13 amino acids. Germline V CDR1 and CDR2: SGHDN, FVKESK. J was trimmed by 10 bases and V by 5 bases; bases with no gene match: 9. The DNA for the CDR3 is TGTGCCAGCAGCTTTTATCCTGGGACAGGAGCTTTCTTT. This gives the protein CASSFYPGTGAFF.

V gene TRBV3-1 (or the pseudogene TRBV3-2) combines with J gene TRBJ2-1, with a possible D match to TRBD2 (5 bases). The CDR3 loop spans 13 amino acids. CDR1 LGHDT and CDR2 YNNKEL come from the germline V gene (reference sequence). The germline V and J ends were trimmed by 2 bases and 7 bases, with 9 bases remaining between them. In nucleotides, the CDR3 is TGTGCCAGCAGCCAACGGACTGTAAATGAGCAGTTCTTC. Its translation is CASSQRTVNEQFF.

This chain joins TRBV7-8 and TRBJ1-4; D may be TRBD1 (5 bases). The CDR3 runs to 16 residues. Germline V CDR1 and CDR2: SGHVS, FQNEAQ. Trimming removed 2 bases from V and 4 bases from J, with 14 bases in between. The chain's CDR3 is CASSLLSQGYNEKLFF. CDR3 nucleotide sequence: TGTGCCAGCAGCTTATTAAGCCAGGGCTATAATGAAAAACTGTTTTTT.

Only a few counts were recorded for this clone. The rearrangement uses TRBV7-3 and TRBJ2-1; 7 bases are a match to TRBD1. V dropped 5 bases and J dropped 6; count of bases not matched to a gene: 10. Germline V lookup: CDR1 SGHTA, CDR2 FQGTGA. CDR3 length: 15 amino acids. The CDR3 bases are TGTGCCAGCAGCCGAACCGGGACAGTCGGCAATGAGCAGTTCTTC. Protein: CASSRTGTVGNEQFF. Looking up the rest from reference TRBV7-3 and TRBJ2-1 gives the full variable domain: GAGVSQTPSNKVTEKGKYVELRCDPISGHTALYWYRQSLGQGPEFLIYFQGTGAADDSGLPNDRFFAVRPEGSVSTLKIQRTERGDSAVYLCASSRTGTVGNEQFFGPGTRLTVL.

CDR3 in DNA: TGTGCCAGCTCACCACGAGGTACCTATGGCTACACCTTC. Encoded protein: CASSPRGTYGYTF. The chain uses TRBV18 and TRBJ1-2; D not resolved. The CDR3 is 13 residues long. V lost 1 base and J 4 bases, leaving 7 bases between the germline ends. Per the germline V gene, CDR1 is KGHSH and CDR2 is LQKENI.

This rearrangement joins TRBV18 to TRBJ1-1; TRBD1 matches at 8 bases. Trimming removed 3 bases from V and 1 base from J; junction bases left unmatched: 4. CDR1 and CDR2 (germline): KGHSH, LQKENI. CDR3 length equals 15 residues. CDR3 amino acids: CASSPGDRTNTEAFF. The CDR3 region has the DNA TGTGCCAGCTCACCGGGGGACAGGACGAACACTGAAGCTTTCTTT.

The chain couples TRBV11-3 to TRBJ2-7; the match to TRBD2 covers 9 bases. There are 14 residues in the CDR3. Trimming removed 2 bases from V and 1 base from J; junction bases left unmatched: 0. From germline, CDR1 is SGHNT and CDR2 YENEEA. The CDR3 region is CASSLLAGSYEQYF. CDR3 nucleotides: TGTGCCAGCAGCTTACTAGCGGGATCCTACGAGCAGTACTTC.